One sample yielded the 29 T cell receptor beta chains listed below, sequenced in a study of spatial heterogeneity in lung cancer. Time point in this sample: sample taken at primary tumor resection. From tumor, nontumor lung or frozen PBMC, whole RNA was taken unsorted for sequencing. TCRdb itself ran the 5' RACE reads through MiXCR, one entry per CDR3 protein. The table shows about 11,000 distinct CDR3 sequences, with roughly 4% occurring only once. The sequences come from PBMCs, collected at surgery. These receptors were taken from a female donor with early-stage non-small cell lung cancer.

Only a few counts were recorded for this clonotype. This beta chain is a stray sequence in a library constructed for alpha chains; its clone size is not meaningful. This rearrangement joins TRBV20-1 to TRBJ2-1; perhaps TRBD2 as D (6 bases). V lost 0 bases and J 0 bases, leaving 12 bases between the germline ends. Germline-derived CDR1 and CDR2 are DFQATT and SNEGSKA (reference sequence). CDR3 length equals 16 residues. CDR3 nucleotide sequence: TGCAGTGCTAGAGATCCCGGCGGGGACTCCTACAATGAGCAGTTCTTC. Translation gives CSARDPGGDSYNEQFF.

Worth noting for this clonotype: This beta chain turned up in a library designed for alpha chains; as an off-target read, its abundance says little. This chain joins TRBV4-3 and TRBJ2-7; possible D gene TRBD2, 5 bases. V was pared by 0 bases and J by 1 base, with 10 bases between. This CDR3 region has 15 residues. In germline, CDR1 is LGHNA, CDR2 YSLEER. This CDR3 reads CASSQDFGDSYEQYF. CDR3 DNA: TGCGCCAGCAGCCAAGATTTCGGGGATTCCTACGAGCAGTACTTC.

This clonotype was seen at least ten times. This beta chain is a stray read from a library made for alpha chains; its abundance is not meaningful. The chain employs TRBV2 and TRBJ1-3; D not certain. This CDR3 has 15 residues. V was pared by 3 bases and J by 0 bases, with 9 bases between. Germline-derived CDR1 and CDR2 are SNHLY and FYNNEI. The DNA for the CDR3 is TGTGCCAGCAGTGACCAGGCCCGCTCTGGAAACACCATATATTTT. This gives the protein CASSDQARSGNTIYF.

This clonotype came up a few times. As an off-target read in a library built for alpha chains, this beta chain has a frequency of little significance. This sequence joins TRBV5-6 and TRBJ2-1; 7 bases line up with TRBD1. CDR3 length: 16 residues. V trimming: 2 bases; J trimming: 6 bases; junction bases outside the gene matches: 11. Germline lookup yields CDR1 SGHDT and CDR2 YYEEEE. The CDR3 loop is CASSFQGDFWGNEQFF. The CDR3 bases are TGTGCCAGCAGCTTCCAGGGGGATTTTTGGGGCAATGAGCAGTTCTTC.

This clonotype was seen a few times. The size of this beta chain means little, since it is a stray read in a library made for alpha chains. This CDR3 is CASSQSWGLKTDTQYF. CDR3 coding DNA: TGTGCCAGCAGCCAATCCTGGGGGCTTAAAACAGATACGCAGTATTTT. The V and J genes are TRBV14 and TRBJ2-3; D possibly corresponds to TRBD1 (6 bases). The germline V and J ends were trimmed by 2 bases and 3 bases, with 15 bases remaining between them. The CDR3 covers 16 residues. Germline V gives CDR1 SGHDN, CDR2 FVKESK.

This clonotype was seen ten or more times. The library was prepared for alpha chains; this beta chain is a stray read, so its frequency means little. J is TRBJ2-2 and V is TRBV2; 13 bases align to TRBD2. The CDR3 totals 16 residues. Germline-derived CDR1 and CDR2 are SNHLY and FYNNEI. The V segment lost 10 bases and the J segment 4 bases; nucleotides outside the gene matches: 9. The CDR3 loop reads CATKRTSGSSTGELFF. The CDR3 region has the DNA TGTGCCACGAAACGGACTAGCGGGAGCTCCACCGGGGAGCTGTTTTTT. The full variable domain, its missing parts supplied by reference TRBV2 and TRBJ2-2, is EPEVTQTPSHQVTQMGQEVILRCVPISNHLYFYWYRQILGQKVEFLVSFYNNEISEKSEIFDDQFSVERPDGSNFTLKIRSTKLEDSAMYFCATKRTSGSSTGELFFGEGSRLTVL.

This clonotype was detected ten times or more. The library was designed around alpha chains, so this beta chain is a stray read whose abundance carries little weight. V gene TRBV9 combines with J gene TRBJ2-1; a possible D gene is TRBD2 (5 bases). The CDR3 spans 13 residues. CDR1 is SGDLS, CDR2 YYNGEE, per germline. Trimming removed 4 bases from V and 5 bases from J, with 10 bases in between. CDR3 protein: CASSRGYNNEQFF. CDR3 sequence (DNA): TGTGCCAGCAGCCGAGGGTATAACAATGAGCAGTTCTTC.

This clonotype occurred a few times. The junction does not match germline at one end; this may be a read error. This beta chain is an off-target read within a library intended for alpha chains, so its frequency means little. This chain joins TRBV28 and TRBJ2-2, with 12 bases that match TRBD2. The CDR3 spans 15 residues. Germline assignment: CDR1 MDHEN and CDR2 SYDVKM. The CDR3 region has the DNA TGTGCCAACAGTCTGGGACTAGCGGGCGACGGGGAGCTGTTTTTT. It encodes CANSLGLAGDGELFF.

This clonotype appeared many times. For a library built for alpha chains, this beta chain is a stray read; little rests on its size. The chain joins TRBV7-3 to TRBJ2-1; 9 nucleotides agree with TRBD1. The CDR3 is 15 residues long. The ends lost 5 bases at V and 6 bases at J; junction bases unmatched: 8. Per germline, CDR1 SGHTA and CDR2 FQGTGA. CDR3 in amino acids: CASSPGTGLRNEQFF. The CDR3 DNA reads as TGTGCCAGCAGCCCCGGGACAGGGTTGCGCAATGAGCAGTTCTTC. Based on the CDR3 plus reference TRBV7-3 and TRBJ2-1, the full variable domain is GAGVSQTPSNKVTEKGKYVELRCDPISGHTALYWYRQSLGQGPEFLIYFQGTGAADDSGLPNDRFFAVRPEGSVSTLKIQRTERGDSAVYLCASSPGTGLRNEQFFGPGTRLTVL.

This clonotype was detected only once. Since the library was made to target alpha chains, this beta chain is a stray read and its abundance is not meaningful. The V and J genes are TRBV6-1 and TRBJ2-5; 8 bases match TRBD2. The CDR3 extends over 14 amino acids. V was pared by 4 bases and J by 3 bases, with 4 bases of the junction left unmatched. Per germline, CDR1 MNHNS and CDR2 SASEGT. The CDR3 sequence: CASSVSGVEETQYF. CDR3 bases: TGTGCCAGCAGTGTTAGCGGGGTGGAAGAGACCCAGTACTTC.

This clonotype has ten or more counts. This beta chain is a stray sequence in a library constructed for alpha chains; its clone size is not meaningful. This chain links TRBV18 with TRBJ2-3, with 12 bases aligning to TRBD1. This CDR3 comprises 16 residues. Germline CDR1 reads KGHSH; CDR2 reads LQKENI. Germline trimming cut 1 base from V and 3 bases from J; bases unmatched to any gene: 2. CDR3 nucleotides: TGTGCCAGCTCACCACTGGGACAGGGGGCAACAGATACGCAGTATTTT. Translating it yields CASSPLGQGATDTQYF.

Many counts were recorded for this clonotype. The library was prepared for alpha chains; this beta chain is a stray read, so its frequency means little. The chain carries TRBV18 and TRBJ2-1; D may be TRBD1 or TRBD2 (5 bases each). V dropped 1 base and J dropped 7 bases, with 17 bases sitting between them. This CDR3 contains 16 residues. CDR1 is KGHSH, CDR2 LQKENI, per germline. The CDR3 protein is CASSPQQGTRRNEQFF. Here the CDR3 DNA reads TGTGCCAGCTCACCACAACAAGGGACCCGGAGGAATGAGCAGTTCTTC.

This clonotype came up many times. This beta chain turned up in a library designed for alpha chains; as an off-target read, its abundance says little. The chain employs TRBV20-1 and TRBJ2-2; 7 nucleotides match TRBD1. V lost 5 bases, J lost 0 bases, and 6 bases stayed unmatched. The length of the CDR3 is 15 residues. CDR1 DFQATT and CDR2 SNEGSKA come from the germline V gene (reference sequence). Here the CDR3 reads CSAYGQASNTGELFF. CDR3 in DNA: TGCAGTGCTTATGGACAGGCGTCGAACACCGGGGAGCTGTTTTTT.

This clonotype was counted ten times or more. This beta chain turned up in a library designed for alpha chains; as an off-target read, its abundance says little. The rearrangement links TRBV5-4 to TRBJ2-7; 12 positions agree with TRBD2. The germline gives CDR1 SGHNT, CDR2 YYREEE (reference sequence). The J segment lost 2 bases and the V segment lost 0 bases, leaving 3 bases of the junction unmatched. The CDR3 has 16 amino acids. The CDR3 DNA sequence: TGTGCCAGCAGCTTGGCTAGCGGGGGGGCCACCTACGAGCAGTACTTC. This translates into CASSLASGGATYEQYF. Full variable domain (rest looked up from reference TRBV5-4 and TRBJ2-7): ETGVTQSPTHLIKTRGQQVTLRCSSQSGHNTVSWYQQALGQGPQFIFQYYREEENGRGNFPPRFSGLQFPNYSSELNVNALELDDSALYLCASSLASGGATYEQYFGPGTRLTVT.

In its sample, this clonotype was seen many times. This beta chain slipped into a library made for alpha chains as a stray read, so its size is not meaningful. The chain employs TRBV27 and TRBJ1-1, with a weak D call TRBD1 (6 bases). CDR1 is MNHEY and CDR2 is SMNVEV in the germline V gene (reference sequence). The V end lost 3 bases, the J end lost 5 bases, and 13 bases lay between the germline ends. The CDR3 length is 14 residues. CDR3 bases: TGTGCCAGCAGTTTCTCGACAGGAAGTACTGAAGCTTTCTTT. This gives the protein CASSFSTGSTEAFF.

This clonotype was seen at least ten times. Because the library targeted alpha chains, this beta chain is an off-target read whose size means little. V gene TRBV3-1 combines with J gene TRBJ2-7, with a weak D call TRBD1 (6 bases). The CDR3 covers 14 residues. V lost 1 base and J 6 bases, leaving 13 bases between the germline ends. The germline gives CDR1 LGHDT, CDR2 YNNKEL (reference sequence). Written as DNA, the CDR3 is TGTGCCAGCAGCCAAGGACAGGTGTACGGCGAGCAGTACTTC. Encoded protein: CASSQGQVYGEQYF.

Many counts were recorded for this clonotype. Being off target in a library aimed at alpha chains, this beta chain has a size of little meaning. The CDR3 DNA reads TGTGCCAGCTGCCGGACTAACTACGAGCAGTACTTC. Translation: CASCRTNYEQYF. The chain employs TRBV28 and TRBJ2-7; weak D call: TRBD2 (6 bases). The CDR3 covers 12 residues. Germline-derived CDR1 and CDR2 are MDHEN and SYDVKM. V was cut by 8 bases and J by 3 bases, with 11 bases left in between.

This clonotype showed up many times. The library was prepared for alpha chains; this beta chain is a stray read, so its frequency means little. V gene TRBV28 combines with J gene TRBJ2-7, with 12 bases lining up with TRBD2. V lost 3 bases and J lost 4; bases outside the gene matches: 7. CDR3 size: 16 residues. The germline V gene encodes CDR1 MDHEN and CDR2 SYDVKM. CDR3 sequence: CASSFSLAGGKYEQYF. As DNA, the CDR3 is TGTGCCAGCAGTTTCTCCCTAGCGGGAGGGAAGTACGAGCAGTACTTC.

The sample holds many counts of this clonotype. Because this beta chain is a stray read in a library intended to capture alpha chains, its abundance should not be given much weight. This chain joins TRBV6-2 or TRBV6-3 and TRBJ2-6, with D possibly being TRBD1 (5 bases). The V end lost 6 bases, the J end lost 1 base, and 22 bases lay between the germline ends. CDR1 is MNHEY and CDR2 is SVGEGT in the germline V gene. The CDR3 sequence is 19 residues long. CDR3 loop: CASSTTISMTASGANVLTF. CDR3 in DNA: TGTGCCAGCAGCACGACCATCTCAATGACAGCTTCTGGGGCCAACGTCCTGACTTTC.

This clonotype was recorded at least ten times. Little can be read into the size of this beta chain, an off-target read in a library designed for alpha chains. J is TRBJ1-1 and V is TRBV6-2 or TRBV6-3; tentative D call: TRBD1 (5 bases). The CDR3 is made up of 15 amino acids. The V gene lost 7 bases and the J gene lost 1 base, with 16 bases spanning the gap. Germline CDR1 and CDR2: MNHEY and SVGEGT. CDR3 sequence reads: CASTPRWGGNTEAFF. CDR3 bases: TGTGCCAGCACCCCGAGGTGGGGCGGGAACACTGAAGCTTTCTTT.

This clonotype was seen many times. As an off-target read in a library built for alpha chains, this beta chain has a frequency of little significance. The chain has TRBV18 and TRBJ1-1; D unclear. Deletions cut 5 bases from V and 5 bases from J, with 9 bases between. Germline CDR1 reads KGHSH; CDR2 reads LQKENI. The CDR3 totals 12 residues. CDR3 DNA sequence: TGTGCCAGCTCAGGCGGACGTACTGAAGCTTTCTTT. It specifies CASSGGRTEAFF.

This clonotype has a count of ten or more. Found in a library prepared for alpha chains, this beta chain is an off-target read, and its abundance has little meaning. The rearrangement uses TRBV9 and TRBJ2-5; TRBD2 aligns across 9 bases. The V gene's germline CDR1 is SGDLS and CDR2 YYNGEE. Trimming cost V 0 bases and J 5 bases; bases outside gene matches: 8. CDR3 length: 16 amino acids. The CDR3 reads CASSVAGGRAGETQYF. CDR3 DNA sequence: TGTGCCAGCAGCGTAGCTGGCGGGAGGGCCGGGGAGACCCAGTACTTC.

This clonotype showed up many times. With the library built for alpha chains, this beta chain is off target and its frequency is not meaningful. The chain employs TRBV20-1 and TRBJ1-6, with 7 bases identical to TRBD1. Trimming at V came to 2 bases and at J to 8 bases, leaving 9 bases not matched to a gene. CDR1 DFQATT and CDR2 SNEGSKA come from the germline V gene (reference sequence). The length of the CDR3 is 15 residues. In DNA form, the CDR3 reads TGCAGTGCTAGACAGCCGACAGGGTACGATTCACCCCTCCACTTT. Residues: CSARQPTGYDSPLHF.

This clonotype was seen repeatedly, ten times or more. A library prepared for alpha chains yielded this beta chain as an off-target read; its size is of little meaning. The gene calls are TRBV12-3 or TRBV12-4 and TRBJ2-5; D is perhaps TRBD2 (5 bases). V lost 3 bases to trimming and J lost 7 bases, with 15 bases between them. The CDR3 has 14 amino acids. CDR3 region: CASSFTSFSGTQYF. CDR3 nucleotides: TGTGCCAGCAGTTTCACTAGTTTCTCCGGGACCCAGTACTTC.

Turning to this clonotype: A much larger clone sits a single nucleotide away, making a read error possible. A library made for alpha chains picked up this beta chain off target, so its size means little. This chain joins TRBV27 and TRBJ1-1; the D gene is possibly TRBD1 (6 bases). CDR1 is MNHEY, CDR2 SMNVEV, per germline (reference sequence). The CDR3 runs 13 residues. The CDR3 sequence is CASSPVGGTESFF. The CDR3 bases are TGTGCCAGCAGTCCAGTGGGGGGCACTGAATCTTTCTTT.

On this clonotype: Since the library was made to target alpha chains, this beta chain is a stray read and its abundance is not meaningful. The rearrangement uses TRBV7-9 and TRBJ2-7; weak D call: TRBD2 (5 bases). There are 14 residues in the CDR3. Germline CDR1 reads SEHNR; CDR2 reads FQNEAQ (reference sequence). With 1 base removed from V and 2 bases from J, the gap between germline ends came to 9 bases. In DNA, the CDR3 is TGTGCCAGCAGCTTAGTTGAGAGGGCCTACGAGCAGTACTTC. Translation gives CASSLVERAYEQYF.

Ten or more counts support this clonotype. This beta chain turned up in a library designed for alpha chains; as an off-target read, its abundance says little. This sequence joins TRBV6-6 and TRBJ1-5; tentatively, D is TRBD1 (5 bases). The germline V and J ends were trimmed by 2 bases and 8 bases, with 10 bases remaining between them. CDR3 length: 13 residues. The germline CDR1 and CDR2 sequences are MNHNY and SVGAGI (reference sequence). The CDR3 sequence is CASSYGGAEPQHF. In nucleotides, the CDR3 is TGTGCCAGCAGTTACGGGGGAGCAGAGCCCCAGCATTTT.

This clonotype was detected many times. This beta chain lies outside the target of a library built for alpha chains; its clone size means little. The chain combines TRBV20-1 with TRBJ2-1; unclear D gene. Germline V gene lookup returns CDR1 DFQATT and CDR2 SNEGSKA (reference sequence). The CDR3 covers 13 residues. V was pared by 0 bases and J by 9 bases, with 12 bases between. This CDR3 reads CSARDVWGSEQFF. DNA of the CDR3: TGCAGTGCTAGAGATGTATGGGGAAGTGAGCAGTTCTTC.

With regard to this clonotype: A library prepared for alpha chains yielded this beta chain as an off-target read; its size is of little meaning. The genes are TRBV7-9 and TRBJ2-1, with D uncertain. V was clipped by 5 bases and J by 9 bases, with 14 bases between them. The germline CDR1 and CDR2 sequences are SEHNR and FQNEAQ (reference sequence). The CDR3 has 13 amino acids. CDR3 amino acids: CASSPVGPGEQFF. CDR3 sequence (DNA): TGTGCCAGCAGCCCAGTAGGTCCAGGTGAGCAGTTCTTC.